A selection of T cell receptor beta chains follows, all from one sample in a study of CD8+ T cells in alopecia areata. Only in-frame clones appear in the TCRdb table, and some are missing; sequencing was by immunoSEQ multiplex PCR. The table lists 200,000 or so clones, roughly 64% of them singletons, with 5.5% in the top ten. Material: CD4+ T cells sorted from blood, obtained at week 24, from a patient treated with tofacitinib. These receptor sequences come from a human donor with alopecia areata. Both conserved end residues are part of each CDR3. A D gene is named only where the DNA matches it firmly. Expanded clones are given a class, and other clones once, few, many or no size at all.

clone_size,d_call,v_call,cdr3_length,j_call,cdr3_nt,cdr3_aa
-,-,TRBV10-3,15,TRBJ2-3,TGTGCCATCAGTGAGTCGGGAGTCGAGGTAGATACGCAGTATTTT,CAISESGVEVDTQYF
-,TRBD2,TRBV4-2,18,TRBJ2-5,TGTGCCAGCAGCCAAGATCCCTCCGTAGCGGGGGCCATGCAGACCCAGTACTTC,CASSQDPSVAGAMQTQYF
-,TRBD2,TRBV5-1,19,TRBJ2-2,TGCGCCAGCAGCCCCGGGACCCTAGCGGGGGACAAGAACACCGGGGAGCTGTTTTTT,CASSPGTLAGDKNTGELFF
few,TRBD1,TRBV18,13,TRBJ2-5,TGTGCCAGCTCGCCGGGACAGAAAGAGACCCAGTACTTC,CASSPGQKETQYF
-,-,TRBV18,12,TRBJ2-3,TGTGCCAGCTCACCAGAGGGAGATACGCAGTATTTT,CASSPEGDTQYF
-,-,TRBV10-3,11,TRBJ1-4,TGTGCCATCAGCAATAACGAAAAACTGTTTTTT,CAISNNEKLFF
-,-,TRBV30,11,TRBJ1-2,TGTGCCTGGAGTGCCCGCTATGGCTACACCTTC,CAWSARYGYTF
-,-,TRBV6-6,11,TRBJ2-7,TGTGCCAGCAGTAGGAGCGCCGAGCAGTACTTC,CASSRSAEQYF
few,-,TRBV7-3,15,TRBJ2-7,TGTGCCAGCAGCTTAATGCTGGAGAATAACTACGAGCAGTACTTC,CASSLMLENNYEQYF
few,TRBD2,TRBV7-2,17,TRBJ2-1,TGTGCCAGCAGCCCTTTGACTAGCTCCGGCTCCTACAATGAGCAGTTCTTC,CASSPLTSSGSYNEQFF
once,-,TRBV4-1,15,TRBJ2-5,TGCGCCAGCAGACATCCGGACGCACAGGCCGAGACCCAGTACTTC,CASRHPDAQAETQYF
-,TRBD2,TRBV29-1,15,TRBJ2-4,TGCAGCGTACACGGACTAGCGGGCGCCAAAAACATTCAGTACTTC,CSVHGLAGAKNIQYF
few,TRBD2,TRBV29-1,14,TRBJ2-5,TGCAGCGTTGAATCCGATGGGGGAGGGGAAACCCAGTACTTC,CSVESDGGGETQYF
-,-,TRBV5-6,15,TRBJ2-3,TGTGCCAGCACCCACTCGTGGGGGACCACAGATACGCAGTATTTT,CASTHSWGTTDTQYF
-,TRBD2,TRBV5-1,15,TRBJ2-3,TGCGCCAGCTCGGAACCTAGCGGGGGGTTCAATACGCAGTATTTT,CASSEPSGGFNTQYF
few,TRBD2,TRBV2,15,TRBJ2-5,TGTGCCAGCAGTGAGGGACGCGGGAGAATGGAGACCCAGTACTTC,CASSEGRGRMETQYF
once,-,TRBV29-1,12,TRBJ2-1,TGCAGCGCCCGACTAGGACGGGGTGAGCAGTTCTTC,CSARLGRGEQFF
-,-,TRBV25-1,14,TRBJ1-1,TGTGCCAGCAGCCAAGCTCGGGGGTACACTGAAGCTTTCTTT,CASSQARGYTEAFF
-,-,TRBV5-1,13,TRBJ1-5,TGCGCCAGCAGTCCAGCGAGCAATCAGCCCCAGCATTTT,CASSPASNQPQHF
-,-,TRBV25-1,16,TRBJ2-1,TGTGCCAGCAGTGAATCCGCCTACTCGAGGTGGAATGAGCAGTTCTTC,CASSESAYSRWNEQFF
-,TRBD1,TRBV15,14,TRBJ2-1,TGTGCCACCAGCCGCCGCCGGGACAGCAATGAGCAGTTCTTC,CATSRRRDSNEQFF
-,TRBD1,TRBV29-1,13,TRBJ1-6,TGCAGCGTTTCAGGGGGATTGAATTCACCCCTCCACTTT,CSVSGGLNSPLHF
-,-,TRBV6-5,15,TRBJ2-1,TGTGCCAGCAGGACTCCGGGACTTGTTTACAATGAGCAGTTCTTC,CASRTPGLVYNEQFF
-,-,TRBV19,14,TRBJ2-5,TGTGCCAGTAGTCCGCGGCGTAACCAAGAGACCCAGTACTTC,CASSPRRNQETQYF
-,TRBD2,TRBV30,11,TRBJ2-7,TGTGCCACTAGCGGCTCCTACGAGCAGTACTTC,CATSGSYEQYF
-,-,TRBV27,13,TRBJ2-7,TGTGCCAGCAGTTTGAAAGTATCCTACGAGCAGTACTTC,CASSLKVSYEQYF
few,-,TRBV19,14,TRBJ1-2,TGTGCCAGTAGCACGACGAGAACTCGATATGGCTACACCTTC,CASSTTRTRYGYTF
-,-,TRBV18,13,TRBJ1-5,TGTGCCAGCTCACCAGGTAGCAATCAGCCCCAGCATTTT,CASSPGSNQPQHF
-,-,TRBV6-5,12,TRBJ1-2,TGTGCCAGCAGCGCAGGGGTCGGCGGCTACACCTTC,CASSAGVGGYTF
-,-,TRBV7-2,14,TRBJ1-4,TGTGCCAGCAGCTTAGGGGGAACGAATGAAAAACTGTTTTTT,CASSLGGTNEKLFF
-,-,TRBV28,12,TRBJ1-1,TGTGCCAGCACCCAGAGGAACACTGAAGCTTTCTTT,CASTQRNTEAFF
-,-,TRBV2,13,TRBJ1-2,TGTGCCAGCAGTGATTTCGGACGGAATGGCTACACCTTC,CASSDFGRNGYTF
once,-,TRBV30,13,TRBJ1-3,TGTGCCTGGAGCATGGGCTCTGGAAACACCATATATTTT,CAWSMGSGNTIYF
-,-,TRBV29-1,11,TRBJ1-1,TGCAGCGTAGATACTGACACTGAAGCTTTCTTT,CSVDTDTEAFF
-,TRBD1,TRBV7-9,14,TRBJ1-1,TGTGCCACATCCGCGCAGACAGGGGCGAATGAAGCTTTCTTT,CATSAQTGANEAFF
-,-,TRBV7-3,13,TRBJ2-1,TGTGCCAGCAGCCTAACTAGCTTGAATGAGCAGTTCTTC,CASSLTSLNEQFF
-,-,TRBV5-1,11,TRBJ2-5,TGCGCCAGCAGTGGTCAAGAGACCCAGTACTTC,CASSGQETQYF
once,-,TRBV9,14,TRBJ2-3,TGTGCCAGCAGCGTAGTCCCTGCTGGAGATACGCAGTATTTT,CASSVVPAGDTQYF
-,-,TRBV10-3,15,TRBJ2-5,TGTGCCATCAGTAATCTACGGACAGTCCAAGAGACCCAGTACTTC,CAISNLRTVQETQYF
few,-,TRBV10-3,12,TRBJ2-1,TGTGCCATCAGTGCAACAGGCAATGAGCAGTTCTTC,CAISATGNEQFF
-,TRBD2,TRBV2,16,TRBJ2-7,TGTGCCAGCAGTTCCTCCTTAGCGGGAGGAGGCTACGAGCAGTACTTC,CASSSSLAGGGYEQYF
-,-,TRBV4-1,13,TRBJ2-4,TGCGCCAGCAGCCAAATCAGACAAAACATTCAGTACTTC,CASSQIRQNIQYF
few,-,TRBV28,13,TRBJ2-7,TGTGCCAGCAGTACCACAGGGATCGCCGAGCAGTACTTC,CASSTTGIAEQYF
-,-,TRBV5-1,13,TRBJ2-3,TGCGCCAGCAGCTTGGGGATTGCAGATACGCAGTATTTT,CASSLGIADTQYF
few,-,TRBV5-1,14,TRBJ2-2,TGCGCCAGCAGCTTCGACGGGAGTGCCGGGGAGCTGTTTTTT,CASSFDGSAGELFF
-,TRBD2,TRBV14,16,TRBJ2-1,TGTGCCAGCAGCCTATTTGCGGGAGTTTCCTACAATGAGCAGTTCTTC,CASSLFAGVSYNEQFF
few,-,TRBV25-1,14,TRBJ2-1,TGTGCCAGCAGTAGACCCGGGTCAGCCAATGAGCAGTTCTTC,CASSRPGSANEQFF
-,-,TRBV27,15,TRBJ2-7,TGTGCCAGCAGTACATCAATAAGAGGGTACTACGAGCAGTACTTC,CASSTSIRGYYEQYF
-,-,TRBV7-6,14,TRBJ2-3,TGTGCCAGCAGCTGGGCGGGGGCCTCAGATACGCAGTATTTT,CASSWAGASDTQYF
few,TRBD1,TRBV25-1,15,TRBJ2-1,TGTGCCAGCAGTGATGGACAGGGAGCCTACAATGAGCAGTTCTTC,CASSDGQGAYNEQFF
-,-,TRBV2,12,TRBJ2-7,TGTGCCAGCAGTGAAGAGGCCCACGAGCAGTACTTC,CASSEEAHEQYF
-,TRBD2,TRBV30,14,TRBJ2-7,TGTGCCTGGAAACGGCTAGCGGGACCAGGCGAGCAGTACTTC,CAWKRLAGPGEQYF
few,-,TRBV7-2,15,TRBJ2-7,TGTGCCAGCAGCTTAGAAACAGGGTCGGGCTACGAGCAGTACTTC,CASSLETGSGYEQYF
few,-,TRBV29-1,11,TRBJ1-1,TGCAGCGTTGATCCGGGCCGCGAAGCTTTCTTT,CSVDPGREAFF
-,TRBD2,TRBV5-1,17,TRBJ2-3,TGCGCCAGCAGCTCGGTGGGAACTAGCGGGGAGGCGAATACGCAGTATTTT,CASSSVGTSGEANTQYF
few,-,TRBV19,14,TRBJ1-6,TGTGCCAGTACGCAGGGACGGGATAATTCACCCCTCCACTTT,CASTQGRDNSPLHF
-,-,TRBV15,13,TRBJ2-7,TGTGCCACCAGCAGAGATCATTCCTACGAGCAGTACTTC,CATSRDHSYEQYF
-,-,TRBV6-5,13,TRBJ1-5,TGTGCCATCAGTGCTCAAGGGGATCAGCCCCAGCATTTT,CAISAQGDQPQHF
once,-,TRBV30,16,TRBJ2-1,TGTGCCTGGAGTACTGTTGCGGGACACTCCTACAATGAGCAGTTCTTC,CAWSTVAGHSYNEQFF